This TCR beta chain was observed in a study of shared clonotypes between healthy human individuals. Overall study context: The composition of the donors was a couple of women and three men aged 18 to 49.

Here immunoSEQ multiplex PCR was the method, and the copy in TCRdb shows in-frame clones only, minus some. Here the sample spans hundreds of thousands of clones, 73% being singletons. The donors were adults (healthy and HIV-negative) with no recent acute infections or vaccinations. The germline V and J ends were trimmed by 0 bases and 3 bases, with 17 bases remaining between them. The CDR3 consists of 17 residues. Germline-derived CDR1 and CDR2 are SEHNR and FQNEAQ (reference sequence). This receptor was taken from a woman younger than 45 in good health. Material for sequencing was memory CD4+ T cells sorted from blood. Subset: CD45RA-negative fraction. This chain connects TRBV7-9 to TRBJ1-2; D remains unclear. CDR3 bases: TGTGCCAGCAGCTTAGCGCACGCAGAGGAGGGCCACTATGGCTACACCTTC. This sequence encodes CASSLAHAEEGHYGYTF.